This TCR beta chain emerged from a study of identical twins. This CDR3 is 15 amino acids long. The V and J ends lost 4 bases and 8 bases, in that order; junction bases with no gene match: 8. CDR1 and CDR2 (germline): MNHEY, SMNVEV (reference sequence). Study-wide findings and caveats: Clonotypes of the beta chain that were abundant in cord blood carried fewer insertions (memory repertoires showed none).

On this clonotype itself: The target antigen is unknown.

With no exceptions, donors were healthy Caucasians. Addition of a universal primer site occurred through template switching, and cDNA carried unique molecular identifiers. TCRdb recomputed calls from the 5' RACE reads with MiXCR, one row per CDR3 protein. The table lists 450,000 to 600,000 distinct CDR3 sequences, approximately 20% of them singletons. These same data were also listed under a study on yellow fever vaccine responses in identical twins.

This clonotype was obtained from a young woman in good health. The sequenced sample was CD4+ T cells sorted from blood. The V call is TRBV27, the J call TRBJ1-2, with TRBD1 matching over 12 bases. The CDR3 DNA reads TGTGCCAGCAGTTCTTCCGGGACAGGGGGCGGCGGCTACACCTTC. As protein: CASSSSGTGGGGYTF.